The present T cell receptor (beta chain) was sequenced within a study of blood T cell repertoires in COVID-19. Original processing methods: Amplification from reference gene primers served as the basis for estimated nucleated cell counts. Assay used: immunoSEQ multiplex PCR; TCRdb lists only in-frame clones, some missing. V and J calls and clone size follow that table, whereas D and trimming were derived from the DNA. The table shows a few hundred thousand clones, with over 65% occurring only once. The V gene's germline CDR1 is LNHDA and CDR2 SQIVND (reference sequence). The CDR3 covers 19 residues. V lost 8 bases, J lost 0 bases, and 17 bases stayed unmatched.

The material sequenced was peripheral blood. This receptor was identified in a woman aged 80 or over with acute or convalescent COVID-19. V usage is TRBV19 and J usage is TRBJ2-1; 9 bases agree with TRBD2. The chain's CDR3 is CASQFAGGPKWSSYNEQFF. CDR3 bases: TGTGCCAGTCAGTTTGCGGGGGGGCCGAAGTGGAGCTCCTACAATGAGCAGTTCTTC. Full variable domain (missing parts from reference TRBV19 and TRBJ2-1): DGGITQSPKYLFRKEGQNVTLSCEQNLNHDAMYWYRQDPGQGLRLIYYSQIVNDFQKGDIAEGYSVSREKKESFPLTVTSAQKNPTAFYLCASQFAGGPKWSSYNEQFFGPGTRLTVL.